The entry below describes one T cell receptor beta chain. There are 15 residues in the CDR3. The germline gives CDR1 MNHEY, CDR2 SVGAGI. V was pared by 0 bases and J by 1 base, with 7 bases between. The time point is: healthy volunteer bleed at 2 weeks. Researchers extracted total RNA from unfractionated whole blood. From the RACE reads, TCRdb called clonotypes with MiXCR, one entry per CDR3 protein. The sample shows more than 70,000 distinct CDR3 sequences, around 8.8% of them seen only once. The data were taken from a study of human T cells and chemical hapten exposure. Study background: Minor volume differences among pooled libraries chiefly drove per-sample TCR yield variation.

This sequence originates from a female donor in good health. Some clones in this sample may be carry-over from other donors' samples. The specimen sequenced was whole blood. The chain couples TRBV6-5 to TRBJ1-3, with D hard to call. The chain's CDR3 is CASSYSLGSGNTIYF. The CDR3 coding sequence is TGTGCCAGCAGTTACTCTTTGGGTTCTGGAAACACCATATATTTT.